These 25 T cell receptor beta chains were all obtained from the same sample, sequenced in a study of T cell responses to AZD1222 COVID-19 vaccine. This table comes from immunoSEQ multiplex PCR, and its TCRdb copy is limited to in-frame clones, with some not included. The table includes around 84,000 clones, roughly 85% detected once. The sample in question was peripheral blood, obtained on day 0 of AZD1222 vaccination. These receptors all stem from an adult in good health.

This clone was detected only once. The J gene is TRBJ1-1, the V gene TRBV30; no firm D call. The CDR3 extends over 11 amino acids. The V gene's germline CDR1 is GTSNPN and CDR2 SVGIG (reference sequence). V lost 0 bases and J 7 bases, leaving 6 bases between the germline ends. The CDR3 DNA reads TGTGCCTGGAGTGTACGTATTGAAGCTTTCTTT. Encoded protein: CAWSVRIEAFF. The full variable domain, completed using reference TRBV30 and TRBJ1-1, is SQTIHQWPATLVQPVGSPLSLECTVEGTSNPNLYWYRQAAGRGLQLLFYSVGIGQISSEVPQNLSASRPQDRQFILSSKKLLLSDSGFYLCAWSVRIEAFFGQGTRLTVV.

The V and J genes are TRBV7-9 and TRBJ1-2; D remains ambiguous. This CDR3 is built from 13 residues. V gave up 1 base and J gave up 4 bases, with 7 bases separating them. From germline, CDR1 is SEHNR and CDR2 FQNEAQ (reference sequence). The CDR3 here is CASSLESAYGYTF. The CDR3 bases are TGTGCCAGCAGCTTAGAATCGGCCTATGGCTACACCTTC. Drawing the rest from reference TRBV7-9 and TRBJ1-2, the complete variable domain is DTGVSQNPRHKITKRGQNVTFRCDPISEHNRLYWYRQTLGQGPEFLTYFQNEAQLEKSRLLSDRFSAERPKGSFSTLEIQRTEQGDSAMYLCASSLESAYGYTFGSGTRLTVV.

Only a few counts were recorded for this clone. The chain combines TRBV6-5 with TRBJ2-7, with a tentative D call TRBD1 (6 bases). The CDR3 totals 16 residues. Trimming stripped 2 bases from V and 2 bases from J, with 16 bases between. Per the germline V gene, CDR1 is MNHEY and CDR2 is SVGAGI. CDR3 amino acids: CASSYAAGTPTYEQYF. CDR3 sequence (DNA): TGTGCCAGCAGTTACGCGGCCGGGACACCCACCTACGAGCAGTACTTC.

The rearrangement joins TRBV6-6 to TRBJ1-1; D ambiguous. CDR3 length: 13 residues. Germline lookup yields CDR1 MNHNY and CDR2 SVGAGI (reference sequence). The V end lost 4 bases, the J end lost 4 bases, and 10 bases lay between the germline ends. The CDR3 spells CASSFEGGTEAFF. The CDR3 DNA reads as TGTGCCAGCAGTTTTGAAGGCGGCACTGAAGCTTTCTTT.

The CDR3, as DNA: TGTGCCAGCAGTTACTCGTTGGGCGGGTGGACCGGGGAGCTGTTTTTT. Translating gives CASSYSLGGWTGELFF. The gene calls are TRBV6-5 and TRBJ2-2; tentatively, D is TRBD2 (5 bases). This CDR3 has 16 residues. Germline V gene sequence: CDR1 MNHEY, CDR2 SVGAGI. With 0 bases removed from V and 5 bases from J, the gap between germline ends came to 13 bases.

The V and J genes are TRBV27 and TRBJ2-7, with D perhaps TRBD2 (5 bases). This CDR3 is built from 12 residues. Between the trimmed V and J ends, which lost 2 bases and 6 bases, there was a span of 8 bases. Germline CDR1 and CDR2: MNHEY and SMNVEV (reference sequence). The DNA for the CDR3 is TGTGCCAGCAGTTTAACCGGGGTCGAGCAGTACTTC. This translates into CASSLTGVEQYF.

The V and J genes are TRBV7-8 and TRBJ2-1; the D gene is possibly TRBD1 (5 bases). Trimming cost V 5 bases and J 6 bases, with 11 bases left between them. CDR3 length: 13 amino acids. CDR1 and CDR2 from the germline V gene are SGHVS and FQNEAQ. As DNA, the CDR3 is TGTGCCAGCAGCCCCAGGGTCGGCAATGAGCAGTTCTTC. Amino acid sequence: CASSPRVGNEQFF.

The chain recombines TRBV4-1 with TRBJ2-3, with 9 bases lining up with TRBD1. Unmatched junction bases numbered 13, after V lost 1 base and J lost 8 bases. This CDR3 region has 17 residues. In germline, CDR1 is MGHRA, CDR2 YSYEKL. CDR3 amino acids: CASSQGPTDRGFGTQYF. CDR3 nucleotide sequence: TGCGCCAGCAGCCAAGGTCCGACGGACAGGGGTTTTGGTACGCAGTATTTT.

This chain connects TRBV2 to TRBJ2-4; tentative D call: TRBD1 (5 bases). Trimming stripped 3 bases from V and 4 bases from J, with 13 bases between. The CDR3 contains 15 residues. Germline loops: CDR1 SNHLY, CDR2 FYNNEI. The CDR3, as DNA: TGTGCCAGCAGTGATGACAGAGGTTCTAAAAACATTCAGTACTTC. Residues: CASSDDRGSKNIQYF. Supplemented by reference TRBV2 and TRBJ2-4, the full variable domain reads EPEVTQTPSHQVTQMGQEVILRCVPISNHLYFYWYRQILGQKVEFLVSFYNNEISEKSEIFDDQFSVERPDGSNFTLKIRSTKLEDSAMYFCASSDDRGSKNIQYFGAGTRLSVL.

V is TRBV5-1 and J is TRBJ1-3; 11 bases align to TRBD1. V trimming: 3 bases; J trimming: 8 bases; junction bases outside the gene matches: 4. The CDR3 loop spans 14 amino acids. The germline V gene encodes CDR1 SGHRS and CDR2 YFSETQ. CDR3 in amino acids: CASSSGTGGDTIYF. The CDR3 region has the DNA TGCGCCAGCAGCTCCGGGACAGGGGGGGACACCATATATTTT.

The chain employs TRBV6-5 and TRBJ2-7, with D tentatively TRBD1 (5 bases). The germline V gene encodes CDR1 MNHEY and CDR2 SVGAGI. This CDR3 comprises 14 residues. V dropped 5 bases and J dropped 2 bases, with 13 bases sitting between them. CDR3 in amino acids: CASSTTGIPYEQYF. Written as DNA, the CDR3 is TGTGCCAGCAGTACAACAGGTATCCCCTACGAGCAGTACTTC.

This clone was seen more than once but under ten times. The chain employs TRBV30 and TRBJ1-2; D is uncertain. The CDR3 runs to 13 residues. Trimming stripped 1 base from V and 4 bases from J, with 10 bases between. Per the germline V gene, CDR1 is GTSNPN and CDR2 is SVGIG (reference sequence). This CDR3 is CAWSAVGSYGYTF. Here the CDR3 DNA reads TGTGCCTGGAGTGCTGTGGGATCCTATGGCTACACCTTC.

This clone appeared a few times. The rearrangement uses TRBV6-6 and TRBJ2-7, with 7 bases that match TRBD1. CDR3 length: 13 residues. Germline CDR1 MNHNY, CDR2 SVGAGI (reference sequence). J gave up 7 bases and V 6 bases, and 9 bases lay outside the gene matches. The CDR3: CASRFDRVREQYF. CDR3 DNA: TGTGCCAGCAGATTCGACAGGGTGCGGGAGCAGTACTTC.

This clone came up once. V and J are TRBV11-2 and TRBJ2-4; weak D call: TRBD2 (6 bases). V lost 2 bases, J lost 8 bases, and 19 bases lay in between. Germline V gives CDR1 SGHAT, CDR2 FQNNGV. The CDR3 runs to 16 residues. CDR3 sequence (DNA): TGTGCCAGCAGCTTACTCGGTGGAGCGGGCTCGTACATTCAGTACTTC. The encoded protein is CASSLLGGAGSYIQYF.

The chain employs TRBV10-2 and TRBJ1-1; D perhaps matches TRBD1 (5 bases). Trimming cost V 3 bases and J 1 base, with 6 bases left between them. CDR1 is WSHSY, CDR2 SAAADI, per germline. The CDR3 is 13 residues long. CDR3 coding DNA: TGCGCCAGCAGTGAACAGGCGAACACTGAAGCTTTCTTT. Protein product: CASSEQANTEAFF.

As concerns this clone: The same CDR3 arises from other DNA sequences in this sample as well. V usage is TRBV6-5 and J usage is TRBJ2-7; the match to TRBD1 covers 10 bases. The CDR3 has 13 amino acids. J was trimmed by 5 bases and V by 5 bases; bases with no gene match: 3. Germline V CDR1 and CDR2: MNHEY, SVGAGI. CDR3 in DNA: TGTGCCAGCAGTAGGGACAGGGGACACGAGCAGTACTTC. This translates into CASSRDRGHEQYF.

The chain has TRBV5-1 and TRBJ2-7; maybe TRBD2 (5 bases). From germline, CDR1 is SGHRS and CDR2 YFSETQ. The ends were cut back, 4 bases at V and 1 base at J, with 6 bases in the middle. This CDR3 comprises 12 residues. The CDR3 nucleotides are TGCGCCAGCAGCCCGGGGTCCTACGAGCAGTACTTC. Translation: CASSPGSYEQYF.

The chain combines TRBV6-2 or TRBV6-3 with TRBJ2-1; D gene ambiguous. CDR1 and CDR2 (germline): MNHEY, SVGEGT. The CDR3 contains 13 residues. Trimming shortened V by 2 bases and J by 3 bases, and 5 bases separated the two germline ends. CDR3 in DNA: TGTGCCAGCAGTTACGATTTCTACAATGAGCAGTTCTTC. This encodes CASSYDFYNEQFF.

This clone has just a few counts. This sequence joins TRBV4-1 and TRBJ2-7, with 7 nucleotides matching TRBD2. The V gene's germline CDR1 is MGHRA and CDR2 YSYEKL. This CDR3 has 15 amino acids. Trimming took 1 base from V and 2 from J; bases not matched to a gene: 5. CDR3 nucleotides: TGCGCCAGCAGCCAAGGGCTAGCGGTGACCTACGAGCAGTACTTC. Translation: CASSQGLAVTYEQYF.

This clone has a handful of counts. The V gene is TRBV18, the J gene TRBJ1-5; 10 bases agree with TRBD1. This CDR3 contains 16 residues. CDR1 is KGHSH, CDR2 LQKENI, per germline. The junction had 4 bases not matched to a gene; V was cut back by 3 bases and J by 2 bases. CDR3 region: CASSPFGTGGNQPQHF. The CDR3 nucleotides read TGTGCCAGCTCACCCTTCGGGACAGGGGGCAATCAGCCCCAGCATTTT.

The chain combines TRBV19 with TRBJ1-5; weak D call: TRBD1 (6 bases). Per the germline V gene, CDR1 is LNHDA and CDR2 is SQIVND (reference sequence). V was shortened by 7 bases and J by 0 bases, with 10 bases between the two germline ends. The CDR3 consists of 14 residues. Here the CDR3 DNA reads TGTGCCAGTATCGGACAGAATAGCAATCAGCCCCAGCATTTT. Translated: CASIGQNSNQPQHF.

This chain joins TRBV18 and TRBJ2-7; unclear D gene. Per the germline V gene, CDR1 is KGHSH and CDR2 is LQKENI. Trimming shortened V by 1 base and J by 4 bases, and 14 bases separated the two germline ends. CDR3 length: 15 amino acids. CDR3 residues: CASSPLHEKGYEQYF. The CDR3 DNA reads TGTGCCAGCTCACCACTGCACGAGAAAGGATACGAGCAGTACTTC.

The chain couples TRBV6-2 or TRBV6-3 to TRBJ1-1; D is unclear. V shed 0 bases and J shed 0 bases, with 8 bases lying between them. This CDR3 has 15 residues. Germline lookup yields CDR1 MNHEY and CDR2 SVGEGT. CDR3: CASSYSNPLNTEAFF. CDR3 sequence (DNA): TGTGCCAGCAGTTACTCGAACCCCCTGAACACTGAAGCTTTCTTT.

The V and J genes are TRBV5-1 and TRBJ1-5; tentative D call: TRBD1 (6 bases). Germline assignment: CDR1 SGHRS and CDR2 YFSETQ. The CDR3 contains 14 residues. V lost 4 bases to trimming and J lost 5 bases, with 13 bases between them. For the CDR3, the DNA is TGCGCCAGCAGCCCTATGACAGGTGATCAGCCCCAGCATTTT. It is translated as CASSPMTGDQPQHF.

The CDR3, as DNA: TGTGCCAGCAGCCAAGGGCTAGCGGGAGGGCAAGAGACCCAGTACTTC. Protein: CASSQGLAGGQETQYF. The chain has TRBV3-1 (or the pseudogene TRBV3-2) and TRBJ2-5; 12 nucleotides line up with TRBD2. Germline trimming cut 1 base from V and 2 bases from J; bases unmatched to any gene: 2. This CDR3 has 16 amino acids. Per the germline V gene, CDR1 is LGHDT and CDR2 is YNNKEL (reference sequence).